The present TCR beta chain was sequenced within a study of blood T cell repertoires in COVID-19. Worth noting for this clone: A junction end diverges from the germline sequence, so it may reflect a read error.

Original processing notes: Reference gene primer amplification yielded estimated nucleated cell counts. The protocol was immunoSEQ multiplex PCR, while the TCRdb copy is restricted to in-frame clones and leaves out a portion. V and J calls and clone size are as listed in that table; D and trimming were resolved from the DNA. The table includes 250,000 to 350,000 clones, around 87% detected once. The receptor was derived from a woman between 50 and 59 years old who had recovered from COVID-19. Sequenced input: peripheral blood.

CDR3 protein: CASSQASGCVF. The CDR3 nucleotides are TGTGCCAGCAGCCAAGCTTCAGGGTGTGTCTTC. The chain combines TRBV3-1 (or the pseudogene TRBV3-2) with TRBJ2-7; the D gene is possibly TRBD1 (5 bases). CDR1 and CDR2 from the germline V gene are LGHDT and YNNKEL (reference sequence). CDR3 length equals 11 residues.